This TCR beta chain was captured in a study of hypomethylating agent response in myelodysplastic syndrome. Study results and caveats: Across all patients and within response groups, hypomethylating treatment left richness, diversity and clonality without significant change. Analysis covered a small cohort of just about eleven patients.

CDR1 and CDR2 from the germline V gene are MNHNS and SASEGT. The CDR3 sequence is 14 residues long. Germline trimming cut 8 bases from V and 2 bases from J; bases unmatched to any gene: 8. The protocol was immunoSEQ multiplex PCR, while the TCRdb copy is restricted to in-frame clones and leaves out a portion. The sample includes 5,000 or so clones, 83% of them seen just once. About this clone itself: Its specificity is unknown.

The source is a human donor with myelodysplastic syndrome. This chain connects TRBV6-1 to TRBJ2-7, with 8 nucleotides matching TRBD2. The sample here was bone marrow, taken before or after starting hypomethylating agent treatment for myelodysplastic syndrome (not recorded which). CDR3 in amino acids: CASSGGGNTYEQYF. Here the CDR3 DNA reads TGTGCCAGCTCGGGAGGGGGGAACACCTACGAGCAGTACTTC.